The next 5 T cell receptor beta chains were all read from a single sample in a study of blood T cell repertoires in COVID-19. Repertoires were generated with immunoSEQ multiplex PCR, while TCRdb's copy carries only in-frame clones and drops some. The table lists about 190,000 clones, around 83% of them singletons. Sequenced input: peripheral blood. The source of these receptors is a woman in her thirties with active or convalescent COVID-19.

The CDR3: CATSREMASGRTTDTQYF. The CDR3 DNA reads TGTGCCACCAGCAGAGAGATGGCTAGCGGGAGGACCACAGATACGCAGTATTTT. The chain employs TRBV15 and TRBJ2-3, with 11 bases aligning to TRBD2. CDR1 LNHNV and CDR2 YYDKDF come from the germline V gene (reference sequence). The CDR3 runs 18 residues. With V trimmed by 0 bases and J by 2 bases, 7 bases remained unmatched.

V gene TRBV2 combines with J gene TRBJ2-7; 7 nucleotides match TRBD1. This CDR3 is built from 15 residues. V lost 6 bases, J lost 5 bases, and 13 bases stayed unmatched. Germline V lookup: CDR1 SNHLY, CDR2 FYNNEI. CDR3 loop: CASSHGQAMDHEQYF. In DNA form, the CDR3 reads TGTGCCAGCAGCCATGGACAGGCTATGGACCACGAGCAGTACTTC.

The genes are TRBV19 and TRBJ2-1; possible D gene TRBD1, 6 bases. The CDR3 spans 14 residues. Germline V lookup: CDR1 LNHDA, CDR2 SQIVND (reference sequence). V was clipped by 4 bases and J by 6 bases, with 13 bases between them. The CDR3 sequence is CASSTRLGGNEQFF. The CDR3 DNA is TGTGCCAGTAGTACGCGGTTAGGGGGCAATGAGCAGTTCTTC.

V is TRBV2 and J is TRBJ1-1; 11 bases match TRBD1. Germline CDR1 SNHLY, CDR2 FYNNEI. Trimming cost V 6 bases and J 4 bases; bases outside gene matches: 7. CDR3 length: 15 residues. The CDR3 spells CASRADRGRFTEAFF. In DNA form, the CDR3 reads TGTGCCAGCAGGGCGGACAGGGGGCGCTTCACTGAAGCTTTCTTT.

The chain has TRBV3-1 (or the pseudogene TRBV3-2) and TRBJ1-2, with 7 bases fitting TRBD1. J lost 8 bases, V lost 6 bases, and 9 bases had no gene match. The CDR3 covers 13 residues. Germline V gene sequence: CDR1 LGHDT, CDR2 YNNKEL (reference sequence). Here the CDR3 reads CASSPRQGSGYTF. For the CDR3, the DNA is TGTGCCAGCAGTCCGAGACAGGGTAGCGGCTACACCTTC.